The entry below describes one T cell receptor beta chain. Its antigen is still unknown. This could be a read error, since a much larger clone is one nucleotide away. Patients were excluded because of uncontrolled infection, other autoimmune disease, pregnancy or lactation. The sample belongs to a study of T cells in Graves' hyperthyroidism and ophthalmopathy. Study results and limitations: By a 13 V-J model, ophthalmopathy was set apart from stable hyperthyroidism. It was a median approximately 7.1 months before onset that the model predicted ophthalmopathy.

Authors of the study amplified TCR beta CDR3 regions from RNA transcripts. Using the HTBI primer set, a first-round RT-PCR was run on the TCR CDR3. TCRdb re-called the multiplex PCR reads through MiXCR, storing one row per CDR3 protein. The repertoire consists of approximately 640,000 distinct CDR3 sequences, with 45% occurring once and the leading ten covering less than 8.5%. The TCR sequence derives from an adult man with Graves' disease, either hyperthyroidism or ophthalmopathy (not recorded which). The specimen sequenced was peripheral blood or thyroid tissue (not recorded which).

The CDR3 sequence: CACSGPRGEQYF. The CDR3 coding sequence is TGTGCCTGCAGCGGCCCTAGAGGCGAGCAGTACTTC. The V gene is TRBV9, the J gene TRBJ2-7, with D maybe TRBD2 (5 bases). This CDR3 has 12 amino acids. Per the germline V gene, CDR1 is SGDLS and CDR2 is YYNGEE.